This paragraph covers one T cell receptor beta chain sequence. Antigen specificity is unknown. The CDR3 has 15 residues. Germline CDR1 is MGHRA and CDR2 is YSYEKL. V lost 0 bases and J 8 bases, leaving 14 bases between the germline ends. Researchers used 5'RACE with constant-segment primers to make TCR alpha and TCR beta cDNA libraries that carry sample barcodes and UMIs. From the 5' RACE reads, TCRdb called clonotypes with MiXCR, one entry per CDR3 protein. Found here are 360,000 or so distinct CDR3 sequences, around 27% of them singletons; the top ten hold 13%. This record belongs to a study of T-cell memory formation after mild COVID-19. Across the study: Clusters of TCRs were largely donor specific.

Broader study findings: Shrinking CD4+ clones resided mostly in CM and EM, and CD8+ ones in EMRA.

Sequencing was performed on PBMCs or a T cell subset sorted from them (not recorded which). The clonotype was recovered from an adult woman who had mild COVID-19 (a few samples of this study predate the infection). Cell type and time point are not known. The chain carries TRBV4-1 and TRBJ2-4; D is perhaps TRBD2 (6 bases). CDR3 sequence reads: CASSQEPEGGDIQYF. The DNA for the CDR3 is TGCGCCAGCAGCCAAGAACCCGAGGGAGGTGACATTCAGTACTTC.